This T cell receptor (beta chain) is drawn from a study of radiotherapy plus CTLA-4 blockade in lung cancer. Overall study results and limits: Subsequent to radiotherapy plus ipilimumab, tumor-derived TCR clones underwent expansion in blood.

This clone was counted once. Its antigen is undetermined. Repertoires were generated with immunoSEQ multiplex PCR, while TCRdb's copy carries only in-frame clones and drops some. Of 40,000 or so clones listed, roughly 75% were seen once; the top ten hold approximately 10%. CDR3 length equals 13 residues. V lost 3 bases to trimming and J lost 7 bases, with 13 bases between them. Germline V gives CDR1 LNHDA, CDR2 SQIVND (reference sequence). J is TRBJ2-7 and V is TRBV19; weak D call: TRBD1 (5 bases). Sample: peripheral blood, taken from a patient treated with radiotherapy plus ipilimumab. The receptor was derived from a human donor with non-small cell lung cancer who had stable disease on radiotherapy plus ipilimumab. For the CDR3, the DNA is TGTGCCAGTAGTATCTCAGGGTGGCGGGAGCAGTACTTC. Protein: CASSISGWREQYF.